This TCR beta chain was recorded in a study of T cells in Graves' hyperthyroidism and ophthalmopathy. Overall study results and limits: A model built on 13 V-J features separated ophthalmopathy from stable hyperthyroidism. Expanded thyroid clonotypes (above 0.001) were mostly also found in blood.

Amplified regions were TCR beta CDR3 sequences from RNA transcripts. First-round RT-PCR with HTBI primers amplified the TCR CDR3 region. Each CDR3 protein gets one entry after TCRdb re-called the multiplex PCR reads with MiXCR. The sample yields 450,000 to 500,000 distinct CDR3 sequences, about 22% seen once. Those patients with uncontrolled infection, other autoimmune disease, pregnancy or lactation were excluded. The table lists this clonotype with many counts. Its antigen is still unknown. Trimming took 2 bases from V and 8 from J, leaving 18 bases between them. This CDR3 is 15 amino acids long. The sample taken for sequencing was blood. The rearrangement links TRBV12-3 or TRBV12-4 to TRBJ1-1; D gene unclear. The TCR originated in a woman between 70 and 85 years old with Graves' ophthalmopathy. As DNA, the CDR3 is TGTGCCAGCAGTTTACAGACTACCCAACCAGTAGAAGCTTTCTTT. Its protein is CASSLQTTQPVEAFF.